This T cell receptor beta chain was retrieved from a study of Graves' ophthalmopathy and Graves' hyperthyroidism (dated by TCRdb to the late 2010s). Looking at the study overall: Peripheral blood was collected at initial diagnosis, prior to any treatment. TCR beta repertoire signatures were used to distinguish Graves' ophthalmopathy from Graves' hyperthyroidism and to predict progression to ophthalmopathy. In total, 120 to 150 blood samples were TCR-sequenced: 43 ophthalmopathy, some 80 hyperthyroidism and some 17 hyperthyroidism-to-ophthalmopathy patients. To explore V-J signatures distinguishing ophthalmopathy from hyperthyroidism, a discovery set of about a hundred patients (roughly 45 ophthalmopathy, about 57 stable hyperthyroidism) was enrolled. The independent validation cohort included about 19 hyperthyroidism patients plus 17 patients who later progressed from hyperthyroidism to ophthalmopathy. In roughly 6 hyperthyroidism patients, T-cell repertoires of thyroid tissue and blood were compared. Once sampling was done, hyperthyroidism patients were given methimazole at a starting dose of 30 mg daily, while ophthalmopathy patients were given high-dose intravenous methylprednisolone. The paper as a whole reports these results and caveats: No statistical method was used to predetermine the sample size, and group allocation was not hidden from the investigators. In cross-validation, the 13-signature model distinguished ophthalmopathy from stable hyperthyroidism with roughly 90% sensitivity and around 81% specificity, and in the test set the corresponding values were roughly 80% and 76%. Most expanded thyroid clonotypes with a frequency above 0.001 also appeared in blood, which suggests that blood repertoires may reflect the immune response in the thyroid. In validation, the model predicted ophthalmopathy progression with 55% to 71% sensitivity and 72% to 80% specificity; approximately 12 predicted patients were CT-confirmed with GO in a median of about 7.1 months.

For repertoire sequencing, TCR beta CDR3 regions were amplified from RNA transcripts. A first-round RT-PCR used HTBI primers with the Qiagen OneStep RT-PCR kit, followed by a second-round multiplex PCR, size selection and purification. The libraries underwent paired-end sequencing with 100 bp reads on an Illumina HiSeq2000. On the authors' methods: SOAPnuke was used to process the reads, throwing out any read that had adapters, had uncalled bases, had a mean Phred below 15, or lacked an exact constant-primer or identifier match. COPE v1.2.5 was used to merge the high-quality paired reads. Each unique nucleotide sequence was defined as a clonotype, and clonotypes were aligned to IMGT TRB V, D and J references with MiTCR v1.1. The analysis was limited to V-J combinations with a frequency above 0.0001, which together covered approximately 99% of repertoires. For each V-J combination, a TCR clonal expansion and chaos score was defined as F50 clonal expansion divided by the chaos observed in the TCRdist matrix. Welch's t-statistics and random forest were used to narrow the features down to roughly twelve V-J combinations, which were then fed into a naive Bayes classifier. The similarity between thyroid and blood repertoires was quantified using the Morisita-Horn index. The public reads were reanalyzed by TCRdb: fastp trimming at Q25, MiXCR alignment, in-frame beta chains only. Rows merge per CDR3 protein into single entries with the most common DNA and genes. For this entry, the V and J calls and clone size follow TCRdb and not the study's own pipeline. The sample data list 650,000 to 900,000 distinct CDR3 sequences, and 35% to 50% of these were observed just once. Clones ranked in the top ten supply 40% to 55% of the sample.

Trimming removed 10 bases from V and 4 bases from J, leaving 16 bases between the germline ends. CDR1 is given as SEHNR and CDR2 as FQNEAQ, both from the germline V gene (reference sequence). There are 13 amino acids in the CDR3, from cysteine to phenylalanine inclusive. The sequence is cut down to CDR3 DNA, 39 bases in frame from base 1. About this clonotype itself: Its recognized antigen is unknown. A single base separates this from a much larger clone, so it may be a read error.

Ophthalmopathy patients were characterized by moderately to severely active disease, a Clinical Activity Score of at least 3, a NOSPECS grade of at least 4, and a disease duration under 3 months. Patients with other autoimmune diseases, uncontrolled infections, pregnancy or lactation were excluded. Clinical symptoms, serum thyroxine, TRAb, thyroid ultrasound and orbital computed tomography were used for diagnosis. PBMCs were isolated from about 10 ml of fresh peripheral blood by Ficoll-Paque density gradient centrifugation. Trizol reagent was used to extract the total RNA, and its quality was then checked on an Agilent 2100 Bioanalyzer.

Sequenced input: peripheral blood. The clonotype comes from an adult man with Graves' ophthalmopathy. Rearrangement joined TRBV7-9 to TRBJ2-5; possibly the D gene is TRBD2, per 5 matching bases. The CDR3 corresponds to CAIRLGIGETQYF. At the DNA level, the sequence is TGTGCCATCCGCCTCGGGATCGGAGAGACCCAGTACTTC.